This T cell receptor (beta chain) was captured in a study of T cells in Graves' hyperthyroidism and ophthalmopathy. Study observations and caveats: Blood samples included most of the expanded thyroid clonotypes exceeding 0.001. A median roughly six months before onset, the model predicted ophthalmopathy.

Exclusion of patients followed from uncontrolled infection, other autoimmune disease, pregnancy or lactation. The diagnostic basis comprised clinical symptoms, serum thyroxine and TRAb, thyroid ultrasound and orbital computed tomography. There are many counts of this clonotype. Its antigen is currently unknown. From RNA transcripts, TCR beta CDR3 regions were amplified. Primed by the HTBI set, a first-round RT-PCR was run on the TCR CDR3. MiXCR, applied by TCRdb to the multiplex PCR reads, yields one record per CDR3 protein. The sample holds about 590,000 distinct CDR3 sequences, approximately 15% seen once. Sample: blood. The receptor comes from a woman aged 18-30 years with Graves' ophthalmopathy.

In DNA, the CDR3 is TGTGCCAGCAGGGGGTTGATGAGTTGGGGAACAGATTCACCCCTCCACTTT. This encodes CASRGLMSWGTDSPLHF. V gene TRBV2 combines with J gene TRBJ1-6; no clear D gene. Germline V gene lookup returns CDR1 SNHLY and CDR2 FYNNEI. Trimming removed 6 bases from V and 8 bases from J, with 23 bases in between. The CDR3 sequence is 17 residues long.